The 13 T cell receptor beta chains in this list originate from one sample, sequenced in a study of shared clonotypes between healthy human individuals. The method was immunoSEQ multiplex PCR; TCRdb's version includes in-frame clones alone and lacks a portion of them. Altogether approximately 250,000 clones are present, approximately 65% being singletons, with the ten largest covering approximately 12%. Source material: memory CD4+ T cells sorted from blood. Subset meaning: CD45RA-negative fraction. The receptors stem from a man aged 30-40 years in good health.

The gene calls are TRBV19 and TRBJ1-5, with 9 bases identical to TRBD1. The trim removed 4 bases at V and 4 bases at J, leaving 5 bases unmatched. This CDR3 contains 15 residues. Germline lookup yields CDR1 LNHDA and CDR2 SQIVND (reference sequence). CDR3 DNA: TGTGCCAGTAGTACGTCCGGGACAGGGAATCAGCCCCAGCATTTT. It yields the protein CASSTSGTGNQPQHF.

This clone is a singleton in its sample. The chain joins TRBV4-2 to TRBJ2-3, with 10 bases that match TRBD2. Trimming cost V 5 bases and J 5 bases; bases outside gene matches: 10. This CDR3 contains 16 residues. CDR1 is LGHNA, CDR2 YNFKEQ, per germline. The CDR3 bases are TGTGCCAGCAGCAAGGGACTAGCGAGGGATGAAGATACGCAGTATTTT. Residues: CASSKGLARDEDTQYF.

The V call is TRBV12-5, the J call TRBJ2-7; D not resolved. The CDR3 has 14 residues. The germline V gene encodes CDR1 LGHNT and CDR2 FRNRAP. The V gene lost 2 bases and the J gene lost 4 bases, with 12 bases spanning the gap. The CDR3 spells CASGLPAGIYEQYF. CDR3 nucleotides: TGTGCTAGTGGTTTGCCGGCCGGAATATACGAGCAGTACTTC.

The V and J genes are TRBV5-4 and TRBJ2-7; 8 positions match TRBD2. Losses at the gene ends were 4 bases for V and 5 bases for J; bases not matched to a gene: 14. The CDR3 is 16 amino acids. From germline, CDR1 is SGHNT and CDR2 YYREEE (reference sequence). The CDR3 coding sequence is TGTGCCAGCAGCGGAGGACTAGCCGGGGGACGGGACGAGCAGTACTTC. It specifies CASSGGLAGGRDEQYF.

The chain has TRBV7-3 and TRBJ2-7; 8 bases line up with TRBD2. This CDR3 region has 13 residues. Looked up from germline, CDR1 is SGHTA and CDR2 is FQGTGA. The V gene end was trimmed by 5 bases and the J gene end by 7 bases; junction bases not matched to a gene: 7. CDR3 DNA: TGTGCCAGCAGCCCCTTCCCGGGGGGGGAGCAGTACTTC. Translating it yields CASSPFPGGEQYF. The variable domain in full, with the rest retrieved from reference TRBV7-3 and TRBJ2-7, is GAGVSQTPSNKVTEKGKYVELRCDPISGHTALYWYRQSLGQGPEFLIYFQGTGAADDSGLPNDRFFAVRPEGSVSTLKIQRTERGDSAVYLCASSPFPGGEQYFGPGTRLTVT.

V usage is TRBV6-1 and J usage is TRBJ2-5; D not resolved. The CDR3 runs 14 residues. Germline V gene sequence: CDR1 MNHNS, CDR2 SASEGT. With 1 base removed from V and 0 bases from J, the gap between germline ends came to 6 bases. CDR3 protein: CASSEVRNQETQYF. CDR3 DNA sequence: TGTGCCAGCAGTGAAGTAAGGAACCAAGAGACCCAGTACTTC.

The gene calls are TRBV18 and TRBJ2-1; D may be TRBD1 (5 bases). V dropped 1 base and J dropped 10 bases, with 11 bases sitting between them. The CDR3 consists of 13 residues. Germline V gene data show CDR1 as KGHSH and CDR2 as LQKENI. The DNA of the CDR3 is TGTGCCAGCTCACCACTTCATAGGACAGAGCAGTTCTTC. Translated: CASSPLHRTEQFF.

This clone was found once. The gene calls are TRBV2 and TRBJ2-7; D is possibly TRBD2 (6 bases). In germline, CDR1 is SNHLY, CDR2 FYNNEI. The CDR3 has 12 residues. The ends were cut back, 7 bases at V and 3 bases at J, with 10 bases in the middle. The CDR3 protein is CASKGRYYEQYF. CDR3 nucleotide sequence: TGTGCCAGCAAGGGGAGGTACTACGAGCAGTACTTC. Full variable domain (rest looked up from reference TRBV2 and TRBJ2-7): EPEVTQTPSHQVTQMGQEVILRCVPISNHLYFYWYRQILGQKVEFLVSFYNNEISEKSEIFDDQFSVERPDGSNFTLKIRSTKLEDSAMYFCASKGRYYEQYFGPGTRLTVT.

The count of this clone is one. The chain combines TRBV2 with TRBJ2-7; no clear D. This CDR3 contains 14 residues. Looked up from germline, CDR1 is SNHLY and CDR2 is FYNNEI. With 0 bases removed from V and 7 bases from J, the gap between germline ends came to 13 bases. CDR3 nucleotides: TGTGCCAGCAGTGAAGCGCTTGACACCGGAGAGCAGTACTTC. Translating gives CASSEALDTGEQYF.

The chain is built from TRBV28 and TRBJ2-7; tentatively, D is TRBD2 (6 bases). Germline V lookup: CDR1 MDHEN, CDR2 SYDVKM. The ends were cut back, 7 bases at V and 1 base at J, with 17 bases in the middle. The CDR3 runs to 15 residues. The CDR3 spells CASTPPGAKSYEQYF. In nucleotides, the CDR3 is TGTGCCAGCACCCCACCGGGAGCTAAGTCCTACGAGCAGTACTTC.

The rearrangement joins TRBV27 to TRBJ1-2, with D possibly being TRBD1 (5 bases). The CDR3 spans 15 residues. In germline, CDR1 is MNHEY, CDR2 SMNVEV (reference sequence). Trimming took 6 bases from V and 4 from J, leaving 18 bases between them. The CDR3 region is CASSPRVGRSYGYTF. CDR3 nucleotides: TGTGCCAGCAGCCCTAGAGTGGGGCGGTCCTATGGCTACACCTTC.

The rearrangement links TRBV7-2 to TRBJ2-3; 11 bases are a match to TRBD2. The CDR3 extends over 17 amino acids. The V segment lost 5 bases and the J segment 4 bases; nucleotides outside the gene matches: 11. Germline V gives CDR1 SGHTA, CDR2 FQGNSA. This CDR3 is CASSEWGLAGGSDTQYF. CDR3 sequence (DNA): TGTGCCAGCAGCGAGTGGGGGTTAGCGGGAGGGTCAGATACGCAGTATTTT.

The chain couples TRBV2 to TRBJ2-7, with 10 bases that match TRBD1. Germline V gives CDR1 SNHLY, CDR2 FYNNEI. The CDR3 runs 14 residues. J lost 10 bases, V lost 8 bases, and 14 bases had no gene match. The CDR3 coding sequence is TGTGCCAGCTCAGCCCGGGACAGGGGAGTCGGCCAGTACTTC. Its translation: CASSARDRGVGQYF.